This T cell receptor beta chain emerged from a study of shared clonotypes between healthy human individuals. Germline V gives CDR1 MNHNY, CDR2 SVGAGI (reference sequence). This CDR3 has 14 amino acids. V lost 5 bases to trimming and J lost 4 bases, with 11 bases between them. Only in-frame clones appear in the TCRdb table, and some are missing; sequencing was by immunoSEQ multiplex PCR. This table holds fewer than 700,000 clones, around 78% found once. This chain links TRBV6-6 with TRBJ1-4, with D tentatively TRBD1 (5 bases). The TCR originated in a woman between 40 and 50 years old in good health. Some clones in this sample may be carry-over from other donors' samples. Material for sequencing was PBMCs. The CDR3 loop is CASSPGLSNEKLFF. CDR3 DNA: TGTGCCAGCAGTCCGGGACTTAGTAATGAAAAACTGTTTTTT.